These T cell receptor beta chains were read from a single sample in a study of blood T cell repertoires in COVID-19. Assay: immunoSEQ multiplex PCR; the TCRdb copy retains only in-frame clones and omits some. The data hold 200,000 to 250,000 clones, with about four fifths observed a single time. The material sequenced was PBMCs or T cells enriched from blood (not recorded which). These TCRs come from a woman between 45 and 65 years old who had been exposed to COVID-19. The CDR3 runs from the conserved cysteine through the conserved F or W. A D gene is named only where the DNA matches it firmly. A clone size is listed for some rows: how often the clone was seen (once, few, many), or a class if it is expanded.

j_call	d_call	clone_size	v_call	cdr3_aa	cdr3_nt
TRBJ2-2	TRBD1	.	TRBV4-1	CASSQDGTGGGELFF	TGCGCCAGCAGCCAAGATGGGACAGGGGGCGGGGAGCTGTTTTTT
TRBJ2-2	TRBD1	.	TRBV7-8	CASSPKFGTGGTNTGELFF	TGTGCCAGCAGCCCAAAGTTCGGGACAGGGGGCACGAACACCGGGGAGCTGTTTTTT
TRBJ1-2	.	.	TRBV2	CASSPDSGYGYTF	TGTGCCAGCAGCCCAGACAGTGGCTATGGCTACACCTTC
TRBJ2-1	TRBD2	.	TRBV5-4	CASSPRGSFAGGYENEQFF	TGTGCCAGCAGCCCAAGGGGGTCTTTTGCGGGGGGATATGAAAATGAGCAGTTCTTC
TRBJ1-6	.	.	TRBV6-1	CASSDTQGNVSPLHF	TGTGCCAGCAGTGATACGCAGGGAAATGTTTCACCCCTCCACTTT
TRBJ1-2	.	.	TRBV29-1	CSVEELSRGYGYTF	TGCAGCGTTGAAGAGCTTTCGCGGGGCTATGGCTACACCTTC
TRBJ1-2	.	few	TRBV19	CASSLRGGTSKFYGYTF	TGTGCCAGTAGTCTCCGGGGTGGCACAAGTAAATTCTATGGCTACACCTTC
TRBJ2-3	TRBD1	.	TRBV19	CASSSGGTGLGTQYF	TGTGCCAGTAGTAGTGGTGGGACAGGGCTAGGGACGCAGTATTTT
TRBJ2-3	.	.	TRBV5-1	CASSLEGGGEADTQYF	TGCGCCAGCAGCTTGGAAGGGGGGGGCGAGGCAGATACGCAGTATTTT
TRBJ2-1	.	.	TRBV5-6	CASSLTEYNEQFF	TGTGCCAGCAGCTTGACAGAGTACAATGAGCAGTTCTTC
TRBJ2-5	TRBD1	.	TRBV18	CASSPGQGGQETQYF	TGTGCCAGCTCACCGGGACAGGGGGGCCAAGAGACCCAGTACTTC
TRBJ2-7	.	once	TRBV11-2	CASSLDRGYEQYF	TGTGCCAGCAGCTTAGATCGGGGGTACGAGCAGTACTTC
TRBJ2-3	TRBD2	.	TRBV6-5	CASTTSGGPDTQYF	TGTGCCAGCACGACTAGCGGTGGCCCCGATACGCAGTATTTT
TRBJ2-2	TRBD2	.	TRBV3-1/TRBV3-2	CASSPGLAGTGELFF	TGTGCCAGCAGCCCTGGACTAGCGGGCACCGGGGAGCTGTTTTTT
TRBJ1-1	TRBD1	.	TRBV10-3	CATTQGARTEAFF	TGTGCCACAACTCAGGGGGCGAGGACTGAAGCTTTCTTT
TRBJ2-4	.	few	TRBV27	CASSSPGTQNIQYF	TGTGCCAGCAGTTCCCCCGGGACACAAAACATTCAGTACTTC
TRBJ1-1	.	.	TRBV9	CASSARTATEAFF	TGTGCCAGCAGCGCCCGGACAGCCACTGAAGCTTTCTTT
TRBJ1-5	.	.	TRBV7-9	CASSKEGNQPQHF	TGTGCCAGCAGCAAGGAGGGTAATCAGCCCCAGCATTTT
TRBJ1-1	.	.	TRBV6-5	CASTPDRNTEAFF	TGTGCCAGCACCCCGGACAGGAACACTGAAGCTTTCTTT
TRBJ2-2	TRBD1	few	TRBV6-5	CASIRDRGATGELFF	TGTGCCAGCATCCGGGACAGGGGAGCGACCGGGGAGCTGTTTTTT
TRBJ1-2	.	.	TRBV7-9	CASSFGEGYGYTF	TGTGCCAGCAGCTTTGGTGAGGGCTATGGCTACACCTTC
TRBJ1-1	.	.	TRBV5-8	CASNLLIEAFF	TGTGCCAGCAATTTGTTAATTGAAGCTTTCTTT
TRBJ1-1	.	.	TRBV7-2	CASSSHGQLNTEAFF	TGTGCCAGCAGCTCACACGGACAGCTAAACACTGAAGCTTTCTTT
TRBJ1-2	.	once	TRBV9	CASSKQGPYGYTF	TGTGCCAGCAGCAAACAGGGCCCGTATGGCTACACCTTC
TRBJ1-5	TRBD1	.	TRBV19	CASSIVRTGGQPQHF	TGTGCCAGTAGTATAGTTAGAACAGGGGGTCAGCCCCAGCATTTT
TRBJ1-4	.	.	TRBV4-3	CASSQEGGALGEKLFF	TGCGCCAGCAGCCAAGAAGGGGGGGCGCTTGGTGAAAAACTGTTTTTT
TRBJ2-7	.	.	TRBV6-6	CASSYSEGSEQYF	TGTGCCAGCAGTTACTCGGAGGGGAGCGAGCAGTACTTC
TRBJ2-1	TRBD2	.	TRBV7-9	CASSPGWRGGAYNEQFF	TGTGCCAGCAGTCCCGGGTGGCGCGGGGGGGCCTACAATGAGCAGTTCTTC
TRBJ2-7	.	.	TRBV18	CASSPLAASARGRNEQYF	TGTGCCAGCTCACCACTAGCCGCCTCGGCCAGGGGGAGGAACGAGCAGTACTTC
TRBJ1-3	.	few	TRBV18	CASSPGGHSGNTIYF	TGTGCCAGCTCACCCGGAGGTCACTCTGGAAACACCATATATTTT
TRBJ2-7	TRBD1	once	TRBV4-2	CASSPRQGLYEQYF	TGTGCCAGCAGCCCAAGACAGGGCCTGTACGAGCAGTACTTC
TRBJ1-1	.	once	TRBV5-4	CASSLSGLSTEAFF	TGTGCCAGCAGCTTGTCCGGGTTGAGCACTGAAGCTTTCTTT
TRBJ2-3	TRBD2	.	TRBV7-2	CASSPSLAGVGGDTQYF	TGTGCCAGCAGCCCCTCTCTAGCGGGAGTCGGTGGAGATACGCAGTATTTT
TRBJ1-2	.	few	TRBV30	CASRELSHGYTF	TGTGCCTCCCGGGAACTGAGTCATGGCTACACCTTC
TRBJ1-1	.	.	TRBV14	CASSHPRRETEAFF	TGTGCCAGCAGCCATCCACGACGGGAAACCGAAGCTTTCTTT
TRBJ1-3	TRBD1	.	TRBV15	CATSSPTRQGGWGNTIYF	TGTGCCACCAGCAGTCCCACTCGACAGGGGGGTTGGGGAAACACCATATATTTT
TRBJ2-2	.	.	TRBV3-1/TRBV3-2	CASSQRGMGGELFF	TGTGCCAGCAGCCAAAGAGGGATGGGAGGGGAGCTGTTTTTT
TRBJ2-3	.	few	TRBV24-1	CATSDPGGSTDTQYF	TGTGCCACCAGTGACCCAGGGGGGAGCACAGATACGCAGTATTTT
TRBJ2-3	.	.	TRBV28	CASSFPAGARTDTQYF	TGTGCCAGCAGTTTCCCGGCGGGGGCCCGCACAGATACGCAGTATTTT
TRBJ2-2	.	.	TRBV6-2/TRBV6-3	CASSPLGELFF	TGTGCCAGCAGTCCCCTGGGGGAGCTGTTTTTT